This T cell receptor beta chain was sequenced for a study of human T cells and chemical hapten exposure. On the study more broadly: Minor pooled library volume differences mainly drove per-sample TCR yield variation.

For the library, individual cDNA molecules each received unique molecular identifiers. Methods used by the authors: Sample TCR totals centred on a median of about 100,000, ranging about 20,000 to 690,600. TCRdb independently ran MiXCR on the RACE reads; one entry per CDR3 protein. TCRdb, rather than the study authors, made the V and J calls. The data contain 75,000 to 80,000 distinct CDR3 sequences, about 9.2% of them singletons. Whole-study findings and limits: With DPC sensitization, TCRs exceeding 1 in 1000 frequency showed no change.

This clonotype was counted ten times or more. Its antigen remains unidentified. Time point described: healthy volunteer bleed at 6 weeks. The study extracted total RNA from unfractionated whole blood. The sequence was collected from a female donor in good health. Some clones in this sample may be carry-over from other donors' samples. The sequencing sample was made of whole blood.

CDR3 amino acids: CASSVQAHEPQHF. The CDR3 nucleotides read TGTGCCAGCAGTGTCCAGGCGCACGAGCCCCAGCATTTT. The V gene is TRBV6-4, the J gene TRBJ1-5; D is undetermined. Per the germline V gene, CDR1 is MRHNA and CDR2 is SNTAGT. Trimming shortened V by 4 bases and J by 8 bases, and 12 bases separated the two germline ends. The CDR3 length is 13 residues.